This T cell receptor beta chain stems from a study of human T cells and chemical hapten exposure. Study in general: Per-sample TCR yields varied mainly from small pooled library volume differences.

Via MiXCR, TCRdb re-called the RACE reads, giving one row per CDR3 protein. The sample yields 90,000 to 140,000 distinct CDR3 sequences, less than 35% seen once. Specified time point: patch test 3, about 24 weeks after DPC sensitization. Treatment described: therapeutic diphenylcyclopropenone sensitization with weekly scalp DPC. Trimming took off 6 bases at V and 1 base at J, with 14 bases between the two ends. The CDR3 sequence is 15 residues long. Germline CDR1 ENHRY, CDR2 SYGVKD. Sequenced material: whole blood, taken in connection with sensitization to the hapten diphenylcyclopropenone (DPC). This chain connects TRBV10-3 to TRBJ2-3, with D possibly being TRBD2 (6 bases). The TCR originated in a man aged 40-50 years with alopecia areata. Some clones in this sample may be carry-over from other donors' samples. The CDR3 DNA sequence: TGTGCCATCAGCAACCCGGGACTGGGCACAGATACGCAGTATTTT. As protein: CAISNPGLGTDTQYF.